A single sample gave rise to the 9 T cell receptor beta chains below, sequenced in a study of blood T cell repertoires in COVID-19. TCRdb's copy holds only in-frame clones and misses some; the assay was immunoSEQ multiplex PCR. Among approximately 22,000 clones, 75% to 85% were seen once, and the ten largest hold about 2.6%. The material sequenced was peripheral blood. Receptor source: a woman in her 70s with COVID-19, enrolled during active disease.

The chain couples TRBV6-5 to TRBJ1-1; TRBD1 matches at 10 bases. The V and J ends lost 6 bases and 4 bases, in that order; junction bases with no gene match: 5. The CDR3 contains 14 residues. Germline loops: CDR1 MNHEY, CDR2 SVGAGI. CDR3 protein: CASSRGQGGTEAFF. CDR3 DNA sequence: TGTGCCAGCAGCCGCGGACAGGGGGGCACTGAAGCTTTCTTT.

V gene TRBV9 combines with J gene TRBJ1-4; TRBD1 matches at 7 bases. Germline CDR1 and CDR2: SGDLS and YYNGEE. Trimming cost V 4 bases and J 2 bases; bases outside gene matches: 5. CDR3 size: 15 residues. The chain's CDR3 is CASSPRGQTNEKLFF. In DNA form, the CDR3 reads TGTGCCAGCAGCCCGCGGGGACAGACTAATGAAAAACTGTTTTTT.

The V and J genes are TRBV6-6 and TRBJ1-2; TRBD1 is a possible D gene (5 bases). V was cut by 8 bases and J by 9 bases, with 16 bases left in between. Germline V gives CDR1 MNHNY, CDR2 SVGAGI (reference sequence). CDR3 size: 12 residues. The CDR3 sequence is CASAPGILSYTF. The DNA of the CDR3 is TGTGCCAGCGCCCCAGGGATCCTTAGCTACACCTTC.

A few counts support this clone. The V gene is TRBV18, the J gene TRBJ1-5, with D perhaps matching TRBD1 (5 bases). The CDR3 runs to 14 residues. The germline V gene has CDR1 KGHSH and CDR2 LQKENI. Between the trimmed V and J ends, which lost 5 bases and 0 bases, there was a span of 8 bases. The CDR3 loop is CASSAGFSNQPQHF. The CDR3 region has the DNA TGTGCCAGCTCAGCAGGGTTTAGCAATCAGCCCCAGCATTTT. The variable domain in full, completed from reference TRBV18 and TRBJ1-5, reads NAGVMQNPRHLVRRRGQEARLRCSPMKGHSHVYWYRQLPEEGLKFMVYLQKENIIDESGMPKERFSAEFPKEGPSILRIQQVVRGDSAAYFCASSAGFSNQPQHFGDGTRLSIL.

The V and J genes are TRBV5-1 and TRBJ1-5; D is uncertain. The length of the CDR3 is 13 residues. V was cut by 1 base and J by 8 bases, with 10 bases left in between. CDR1 and CDR2 (germline): SGHRS, YFSETQ. The CDR3 DNA reads as TGCGCCAGCAGCTTGTACCCCGGGGAGCCCCAGCATTTT. Protein product: CASSLYPGEPQHF.

The chain has TRBV13 and TRBJ2-1; D gene uncertain. V lost 4 bases and J lost 0, with 13 bases in between. The CDR3 consists of 16 residues. CDR1 PRHDT and CDR2 FYEKMQ come from the germline V gene (reference sequence). The CDR3 DNA is TGTGCCAGCAGCTCCCCATGGCGGAGCTCCTACAATGAGCAGTTCTTC. Amino acids: CASSSPWRSSYNEQFF.

V is TRBV19 and J is TRBJ1-2; 7 bases are shared with TRBD1. V was pared by 5 bases and J by 8 bases, with 8 bases of the junction left unmatched. The CDR3 is 13 residues long. CDR1 is LNHDA, CDR2 SQIVND, per germline (reference sequence). This CDR3 reads CASSSRGQIGYTF. In DNA, the CDR3 is TGTGCCAGTAGTTCAAGGGGACAGATCGGCTACACCTTC.

V usage is TRBV11-3 and J usage is TRBJ2-1; 7 positions match TRBD2. Trimming at V came to 1 base and at J to 4 bases, leaving 7 bases not matched to a gene. Per the germline V gene, CDR1 is SGHNT and CDR2 is YENEEA. The CDR3 is 16 residues long. CDR3 coding DNA: TGTGCCAGCAGCTTAGGACTAGCCTTAGGGTACAATGAGCAGTTCTTC. Translation gives CASSLGLALGYNEQFF. The full variable domain, with the rest looked up from reference TRBV11-3 and TRBJ2-1, is EAGVVQSPRYKIIEKKQPVAFWCNPISGHNTLYWYLQNLGQGPELLIRYENEEAVDDSQLPKDRFSAERLKGVDSTLKIQPAELGDSAVYLCASSLGLALGYNEQFFGPGTRLTVL.

The rearrangement uses TRBV7-3 and TRBJ2-7; the D gene is possibly TRBD2 (5 bases). Looked up from germline, CDR1 is SGHTA and CDR2 is FQGTGA. V was pared by 5 bases and J by 7 bases, with 21 bases between. The CDR3 runs 15 residues. The CDR3 coding sequence is TGTGCCAGCAGCCCGCGTGACCGGGATGTCGGGGAGCAGTACGTC. It specifies CASSPRDRDVGEQYV.